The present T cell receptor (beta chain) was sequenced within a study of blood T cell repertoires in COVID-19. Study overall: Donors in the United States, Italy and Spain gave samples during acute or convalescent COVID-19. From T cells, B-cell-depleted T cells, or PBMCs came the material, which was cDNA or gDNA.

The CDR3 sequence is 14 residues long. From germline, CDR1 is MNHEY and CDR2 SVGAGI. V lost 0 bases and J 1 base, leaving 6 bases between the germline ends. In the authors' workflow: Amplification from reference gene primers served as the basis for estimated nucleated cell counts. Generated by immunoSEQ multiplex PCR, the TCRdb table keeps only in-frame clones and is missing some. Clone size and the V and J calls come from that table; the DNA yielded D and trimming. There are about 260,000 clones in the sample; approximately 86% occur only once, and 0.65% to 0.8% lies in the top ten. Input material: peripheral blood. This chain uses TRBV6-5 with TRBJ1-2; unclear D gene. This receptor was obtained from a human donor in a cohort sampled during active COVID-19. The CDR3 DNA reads TGTGCCAGCAGTTACTCCAGAAATAACTATGGCTACACCTTC. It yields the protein CASSYSRNNYGYTF.